This passage covers 32 T cell receptor beta chains from one sample sequenced in a study of cytomegalovirus exposure and HLA in healthy donors. TCRdb's copy holds only in-frame clones and misses some; the assay was immunoSEQ multiplex PCR. Of 45,000 to 70,000 clones detected, about 92% appear once; the ten largest clones hold about 0.95%. The sample consisted of PBMCs. The receptors shown here come from a man younger than 35 in good health and CMV-seronegative.

The chain links TRBV4-1 to TRBJ2-7; TRBD2 might be the D (6 bases). The germline gives CDR1 MGHRA, CDR2 YSYEKL. Trimming took 0 bases from V and 2 from J, leaving 17 bases between them. This CDR3 comprises 17 residues. As DNA, the CDR3 is TGCGCCAGCAGCCAAGAGCGTTCACTAGCTGATACCTACGAGCAGTACTTC. Translation gives CASSQERSLADTYEQYF.

The CDR3 DNA reads TGTGCCAGCAGTTGGACAGGGAGAGCCGACGAGCAGTACTTC. Amino acid sequence: CASSWTGRADEQYF. This chain uses TRBV27 with TRBJ2-7; 8 bases line up with TRBD1. The CDR3 is made up of 14 amino acids. Looked up from germline, CDR1 is MNHEY and CDR2 is SMNVEV (reference sequence). V trimming: 4 bases; J trimming: 5 bases; junction bases outside the gene matches: 7.

The V and J genes are TRBV5-1 and TRBJ2-7, with TRBD1 as a possible D gene (6 bases). This CDR3 region has 13 residues. From germline, CDR1 is SGHRS and CDR2 YFSETQ. The V and J ends lost 3 bases and 6 bases respectively, with 13 bases between them. CDR3 amino acids: CASSSTQGIEQYF. The CDR3 DNA reads TGCGCCAGCAGCTCGACACAGGGTATCGAGCAGTACTTC.

This sequence joins TRBV6-5 and TRBJ2-7, with 10 bases that match TRBD1. Germline V gene data show CDR1 as MNHEY and CDR2 as SVGAGI. The CDR3 consists of 15 residues. V gave up 6 bases and J gave up 4 bases; unmatched junction bases: 9. Written as DNA, the CDR3 is TGTGCCAGCAGCCTCCTGACAGGGGGCGTTTACGAGCAGTACTTC. It is translated as CASSLLTGGVYEQYF.

The chain couples TRBV12-5 to TRBJ2-1, with a weak D call TRBD1 (5 bases). The CDR3 covers 17 residues. The germline gives CDR1 LGHNT, CDR2 FRNRAP. V was pared by 5 bases and J by 4 bases, with 21 bases between. The CDR3 DNA reads as TGTGCTAGTGGTCTGGGTGTGTTGAAGGGGATGTACAATGAGCAGTTCTTC. As protein: CASGLGVLKGMYNEQFF. The full variable domain, with the rest looked up from reference TRBV12-5 and TRBJ2-1, is DARVTQTPRHKVTEMGQEVTMRCQPILGHNTVFWYRQTMMQGLELLAYFRNRAPLDDSGMPKDRFSAEMPDATLATLKIQPSEPRDSAVYFCASGLGVLKGMYNEQFFGPGTRLTVL.

This clone was detected only a few times. The V call is TRBV2, the J call TRBJ1-2; 8 bases line up with TRBD1. J lost 0 bases, V lost 6 bases, and 3 bases had no gene match. Germline CDR1 and CDR2: SNHLY and FYNNEI. The CDR3 runs to 14 residues. This chain's CDR3 is CASRDRGPNYGYTF. In DNA form, the CDR3 reads TGTGCCAGCAGAGACAGGGGCCCTAACTATGGCTACACCTTC.

The rearrangement links TRBV7-2 to TRBJ2-7; the D is unclear. The CDR3 has 12 amino acids. Trimming shortened V by 3 bases and J by 5 bases, and 8 bases separated the two germline ends. Germline V CDR1 and CDR2: SGHTA, FQGNSA. The CDR3 loop reads CASSFPLHEQYF. The DNA for the CDR3 is TGTGCCAGCAGCTTTCCTCTCCACGAGCAGTACTTC.

The CDR3 here is CASSQLSGRVTGELFF. In DNA, the CDR3 is TGTGCCAGCAGTCAGCTTAGCGGGAGAGTTACCGGGGAGCTGTTTTTT. V and J are TRBV28 and TRBJ2-2; TRBD2 agrees at 9 bases. Germline CDR1 reads MDHEN; CDR2 reads SYDVKM. This CDR3 region has 16 residues. V trimming: 5 bases; J trimming: 5 bases; junction bases outside the gene matches: 9.

The CDR3 DNA follows: TGTGCCAGCAGCCCCAGGACAGGGGTAGGCAATAACTATGGCTACACCTTC. This codes for CASSPRTGVGNNYGYTF. The chain has TRBV7-8 and TRBJ1-2; 9 nucleotides line up with TRBD1. The germline gives CDR1 SGHVS, CDR2 FQNEAQ. V was pared by 5 bases and J by 1 base, with 11 bases of the junction left unmatched. There are 17 residues in the CDR3. Filled out from reference TRBV7-8 and TRBJ1-2, the complete variable domain reads GAGVSQSPRYKVAKRGQDVALRCDPISGHVSLFWYQQALGQGPEFLTYFQNEAQLDKSGLPSDRFFAERPEGSVSTLKIQRTQQEDSAVYLCASSPRTGVGNNYGYTFGSGTRLTVV.

The DNA of the CDR3 is TGTGCCAGCAGCTCGACCTCCCGGGGGGGAGCCTACAATGAGCAGTTCTTC. This sequence encodes CASSSTSRGGAYNEQFF. This chain links TRBV13 with TRBJ2-1; 8 bases fit TRBD2. V shed 4 bases and J 2 bases; nucleotides not matched to a gene: 10. The CDR3 sequence is 17 residues long. Germline loops: CDR1 PRHDT, CDR2 FYEKMQ (reference sequence).

The chain is built from TRBV7-9 and TRBJ2-7; D is undetermined. The CDR3 is 12 residues long. The V and J ends lost 2 bases and 2 bases respectively, with 4 bases between them. CDR1 SEHNR and CDR2 FQNEAQ come from the germline V gene (reference sequence). The CDR3 spells CASSLSAYEQYF. Here the CDR3 DNA reads TGTGCCAGCAGCTTATCGGCCTACGAGCAGTACTTC.

The rearrangement uses TRBV9 and TRBJ2-7; 12 positions match TRBD2. Trimming removed 2 bases from V and 7 bases from J; junction bases left unmatched: 7. The CDR3 covers 15 residues. Germline CDR1 and CDR2: SGDLS and YYNGEE. DNA for the CDR3: TGTGCCAGCAGCGTTGCTAGCGGGAGGGCCGAAGAGCAGTACTTC. It yields the protein CASSVASGRAEEQYF.

The chain has TRBV4-1 and TRBJ2-5; no clear D. The germline gives CDR1 MGHRA, CDR2 YSYEKL. This CDR3 comprises 13 residues. V dropped 4 bases and J dropped 5 bases, with 11 bases sitting between them. The CDR3 spells CASSRLVRETQYF. CDR3 nucleotide sequence: TGCGCCAGCAGCCGTCTAGTCCGTGAGACCCAGTACTTC.

The CDR3 nucleotides are TGCGCCAGCAGCTTGGAATGGGGCTCAGGGTACGAGCAGTACTTC. This encodes CASSLEWGSGYEQYF. The J gene is TRBJ2-7, the V gene TRBV5-1, with TRBD1 as a possible D gene (5 bases). V was clipped by 0 bases and J by 4 bases, with 14 bases between them. Germline-derived CDR1 and CDR2 are SGHRS and YFSETQ. The CDR3 covers 15 residues.

This clone was seen just once. V usage is TRBV7-6 and J usage is TRBJ1-1; D gene uncertain. The CDR3 extends over 15 amino acids. Germline values: CDR1 SGHVS, CDR2 FNYEAQ. Trimming pared 4 bases from V and 4 bases from J, leaving 16 bases between. CDR3 nucleotides: TGTGCCAGCAGCTCCGTCTCAAGTTCCGGCACTGAAGCTTTCTTT. This sequence encodes CASSSVSSSGTEAFF.

The rearrangement joins TRBV7-2 to TRBJ1-3, with 7 bases lining up with TRBD1. The junction had 11 bases not matched to a gene; V was cut back by 4 bases and J by 2 bases. Germline V gene sequence: CDR1 SGHTA, CDR2 FQGNSA. The CDR3 length is 17 residues. The CDR3 region is CASSSGVGGAAGNTIYF. CDR3 bases: TGTGCCAGCAGCTCCGGGGTAGGGGGCGCCGCTGGAAACACCATATATTTT.

This rearrangement joins TRBV19 to TRBJ2-3, with unresolved D. The V gene lost 9 bases and the J gene lost 2 bases, with 15 bases spanning the gap. The CDR3 length is 14 residues. In germline, CDR1 is LNHDA, CDR2 SQIVND (reference sequence). CDR3 bases: TGTGCCAGCCAAGACCAGAGACTCACAGATACGCAGTATTTT. Amino acids: CASQDQRLTDTQYF.

The chain employs TRBV19 and TRBJ1-1, with 8 bases aligning to TRBD1. V lost 8 bases to trimming and J lost 5 bases; unmatched junction nucleotides: 7. The CDR3 has 13 residues. Germline V gene data show CDR1 as LNHDA and CDR2 as SQIVND (reference sequence). The chain's CDR3 is CASSGTGVTEAFF. The CDR3 DNA follows: TGTGCCAGTTCCGGGACAGGAGTAACTGAAGCTTTCTTT.

The rearrangement joins TRBV4-1 to TRBJ2-3; the D is unclear. Germline V gene lookup returns CDR1 MGHRA and CDR2 YSYEKL. Deletions cut 3 bases from V and 2 bases from J, with 15 bases between. The CDR3 sequence is 16 residues long. As DNA, the CDR3 is TGCGCCAGCAGCCATTGGATCGACTCTCACACAGATACGCAGTATTTT. Its translation is CASSHWIDSHTDTQYF.

The sample holds one count of this clone. The J gene is TRBJ2-1, the V gene TRBV28, with TRBD1 matching 8 bases. The CDR3 totals 19 residues. J lost 5 bases, V lost 4 bases, and 19 bases had no gene match. Germline CDR1 reads MDHEN; CDR2 reads SYDVKM. The CDR3 sequence is CASSWWLAGGTYIDNEQFF. DNA for the CDR3: TGTGCCAGCAGTTGGTGGTTGGCAGGGGGCACCTATATAGACAATGAGCAGTTCTTC.

The gene calls are TRBV28 and TRBJ2-7; 9 bases line up with TRBD2. The CDR3 is 14 amino acids. J gave up 4 bases and V 7 bases, and 8 bases lay outside the gene matches. Germline CDR1 reads MDHEN; CDR2 reads SYDVKM. Here the CDR3 DNA reads TGTGCCAGCACCCCGGAGGGACTAGCTTACGAGCAGTACTTC. As protein: CASTPEGLAYEQYF.

In this sample, this clone turned up a few times. The V gene is TRBV14, the J gene TRBJ2-1, with 9 bases aligning to TRBD1. With V trimmed by 4 bases and J by 2 bases, 6 bases remained unmatched. Germline CDR1 and CDR2: SGHDN and FVKESK. The CDR3 consists of 16 residues. As DNA, the CDR3 is TGTGCCAGCAGCCGGGGGGGACAGGGCACCTACAATGAGCAGTTCTTC. This translates into CASSRGGQGTYNEQFF.

The V gene is TRBV4-1, the J gene TRBJ1-1; a weak D match, TRBD1 (6 bases). This CDR3 is built from 15 residues. Per germline, CDR1 MGHRA and CDR2 YSYEKL. Trimming removed 6 bases at V and 0 bases at J, with 14 bases between. The CDR3 spells CASSLPGHLNTEAFF. The CDR3 DNA reads as TGCGCCAGCAGTCTTCCGGGACACTTGAACACTGAAGCTTTCTTT.

This chain uses TRBV12-5 with TRBJ2-1, with D unclear. CDR3 length: 12 residues. V was clipped by 5 bases and J by 6 bases, with 8 bases between them. Germline V gene data show CDR1 as LGHNT and CDR2 as FRNRAP. The CDR3 spells CASGTLFNEQFF. CDR3 DNA sequence: TGTGCTAGTGGTACACTATTCAATGAGCAGTTCTTC.

The chain employs TRBV7-6 and TRBJ2-3; TRBD2 agrees at 8 bases. The CDR3 sequence is 17 residues long. Germline V gene data show CDR1 as SGHVS and CDR2 as FNYEAQ. With 3 bases clipped from V and 4 bases from J, the junction kept 12 bases outside the gene matches. The CDR3, as DNA: TGTGCCAGCAGCTTCGGAGCAGCGGGGGCACCCCCAGATACGCAGTATTTT. Its protein product is CASSFGAAGAPPDTQYF.

The chain employs TRBV18 and TRBJ1-3; D unclear. V lost 3 bases and J 8 bases, leaving 11 bases between the germline ends. Germline CDR1 is KGHSH and CDR2 is LQKENI. This CDR3 comprises 13 residues. CDR3 protein: CASSPDEGDTIYF. CDR3 in DNA: TGTGCCAGCTCACCTGACGAGGGAGACACCATATATTTT.

This clone was seen only a few times. The rearrangement joins TRBV28 to TRBJ1-1; tentatively, D is TRBD1 (5 bases). Looked up from germline, CDR1 is MDHEN and CDR2 is SYDVKM. With 10 bases removed from V and 4 bases from J, the gap between germline ends came to 22 bases. This CDR3 contains 15 residues. The chain's CDR3 is CATEPQGSESTEAFF. The CDR3 DNA sequence: TGTGCCACCGAACCCCAGGGTTCGGAGAGCACTGAAGCTTTCTTT.

Concerning this clone: An end of the junction differs from the germline gene, which may be a read error. The V gene is TRBV29-1, the J gene TRBJ2-1; TRBD1 is a possible D gene (5 bases). CDR1 SQVTM and CDR2 ANQGSEA come from the germline V gene. The CDR3 totals 12 residues. For the CDR3, the DNA is TGCAGCGTTGGGCCAGGGTACAGTGAGCAGTTCTTC. Its protein is CSVGPGYSEQFF.

The chain recombines TRBV14 with TRBJ1-2; 7 nucleotides match TRBD1. The CDR3 has 16 residues. The V gene's germline CDR1 is SGHDN and CDR2 FVKESK. V was pared by 3 bases and J by 5 bases, with 12 bases of the junction left unmatched. CDR3 sequence reads: CASSQSANDRAYGYTF. The DNA of the CDR3 is TGTGCCAGCAGCCAGAGTGCCAATGACAGGGCATATGGCTACACCTTC.

The V gene is TRBV27, the J gene TRBJ2-5; D is unresolved. Germline CDR1 is MNHEY and CDR2 is SMNVEV (reference sequence). The V and J ends lost 6 bases and 4 bases respectively, with 12 bases between them. The CDR3 is made up of 13 amino acids. The DNA of the CDR3 is TGTGCCAGCAGGAGAGAGGCGACAGAGACCCAGTACTTC. Translation gives CASRREATETQYF.

CDR3 in DNA: TGTGCCAGCAGCCCCGGGACAGGGGGCCCCTACGAGCAGTACTTC. It specifies CASSPGTGGPYEQYF. The chain combines TRBV7-9 with TRBJ2-7; 12 bases map to TRBD1. The CDR3 totals 15 residues. Germline CDR1 is SEHNR and CDR2 is FQNEAQ (reference sequence). V lost 5 bases to trimming and J lost 2 bases; unmatched junction nucleotides: 4.

As regards this clone: Its ends do not fully match the called genes, so a read error is possible. The gene calls are TRBV7-7 and TRBJ2-5, with TRBD1 matching over 7 bases. In germline, CDR1 is SSHAT, CDR2 FNYEAQ (reference sequence). The CDR3 is 15 amino acids. This CDR3 reads CASSFHGDSQETQYF. In DNA, the CDR3 is TGTGCTAGCAGCTTTCATGGGGACAGTCAAGAGACCCAGTACTTC.